One T cell receptor (beta chain) is described in this entry. In the original workflow: Estimates of nucleated cell counts were drawn from the amplification of reference gene primers. Here immunoSEQ multiplex PCR was the method, and the copy in TCRdb shows in-frame clones only, minus some. The V and J calls and the clone size are those of that table, but D and trimming were determined from the DNA. The sample contains 250,000 to 350,000 clones, around 88% of which appear only once. The sample comes from a study of blood T cell repertoires in COVID-19. Study background: From the United States, Italy and Spain came samples of acute and convalescent COVID-19. The analysed material was cDNA or gDNA that came from T cells, B-cell-depleted T cells, or PBMCs.

This sequence was found in a woman younger than 45 who had recovered from COVID-19. Sequenced sample: peripheral blood.

CDR3 amino acids: CASSLNSGANGYTF. DNA for the CDR3: TGTGCCAGCAGTTTAAACTCAGGGGCCAATGGCTACACCTTC. The J gene is TRBJ1-2, the V gene TRBV27, with D possibly TRBD1 on 6 matching bases. V was pared by 2 bases and J by 6 bases, with 13 bases between. The CDR3 has 14 amino acids. Germline CDR1 MNHEY, CDR2 SMNVEV (reference sequence).